The T cell receptor beta chain under discussion was sequenced for a study of blood T cell repertoires in COVID-19 (dated by TCRdb to about 2020). Some background on the complete study: Samples covering the acute and convalescent phases of COVID-19 were provided by collaborators in the United States, Italy and Spain. The material from the prospective study consisted of cDNA or gDNA derived from T cells, B-cell-depleted T cells, or PBMCs. Subjects who had been exposed to COVID-19, were actively infected with it, or had recovered from it provided the deeply sampled blood TCRbeta repertoires that made up the dataset. The repertoires were made available in a free public database intended to serve as a resource for research on the immune response to SARS-CoV-2. The samples were drawn from the first 160 participants of the ongoing ImmuneRACE study and from 950 to 1,500 subjects provided by 6 global collaborators. Nearly every sample came with metadata listing a de-identified subject ID, COVID-19 status, age in years and sex. Where available, HLA class I and class II types were obtained from metadata supplied by the sample provider rather than from assay-based typing.

TCRbeta CDR3 regions were amplified from genomic DNA using the immunoSEQ Assay, a bias-controlled multiplex PCR. From the authors' description of their analysis: Within the assay, amplification of reference gene primers was used to estimate how many nucleated cells each sample contained. To quantify the absolute abundance of each unique TCRbeta CDR3 rearrangement, sequence reads were collapsed and filtered. Productive Simpson clonality was computed per sample as the square root of Simpson's diversity index over productive rearrangements. The immuneACCESS repertoire file appears here via TCRdb, limited to in-frame rearrangements. These files lack a portion of the clones; in checked studies, under half of the deficit traces to unresolved V genes, and the cause of the others is not known. V and J calls and clone size are as listed in that table; D and trimming were resolved from the DNA. Present in this sample are around 300,000 clones, around 88% of which were seen just once. About 12% of the sample lies in the top ten.

One collaborating source in Seattle enrolled patients while the patients were actively infected and followed the patients over time throughout the course of disease. Each collaborating institution followed its own protocols to collect whole blood in K2EDTA tubes. For TCRbeta analysis, collaborators shipped samples as frozen whole blood, isolated PBMCs, or DNA extracted from either of those sample types. As encoded in the germline V gene, CDR1 is SNHLY while CDR2 is FYNNEI. Reading from cysteine to phenylalanine, the CDR3 counts 14 amino acids. Of all the DNA, just the CDR3 is kept, 42 bases in frame from base 1. Trimming costs V 3 bases and J 4 bases, and their ends lie 13 bases apart. Beyond this particular receptor, the publication reports: Clinical and demographic metadata were provided uncurated, with the amount varying by source and participant.

Points on this clone: The clone's antigen remains unknown. It has no much larger one-base neighbor in the sample; base qualities were not kept.

This TCR derives from a woman in her 70s with COVID-19, enrolled during active disease. The sequencing input was peripheral blood. The V and J genes are TRBV2 and TRBJ2-7; the D gene is perhaps TRBD1, on 7 matching bases. Here is the DNA: TGTGCCAGCAGTGATGAACAGGGGAGGTACGAGCAGTACTTC. It translates as CASSDEQGRYEQYF.